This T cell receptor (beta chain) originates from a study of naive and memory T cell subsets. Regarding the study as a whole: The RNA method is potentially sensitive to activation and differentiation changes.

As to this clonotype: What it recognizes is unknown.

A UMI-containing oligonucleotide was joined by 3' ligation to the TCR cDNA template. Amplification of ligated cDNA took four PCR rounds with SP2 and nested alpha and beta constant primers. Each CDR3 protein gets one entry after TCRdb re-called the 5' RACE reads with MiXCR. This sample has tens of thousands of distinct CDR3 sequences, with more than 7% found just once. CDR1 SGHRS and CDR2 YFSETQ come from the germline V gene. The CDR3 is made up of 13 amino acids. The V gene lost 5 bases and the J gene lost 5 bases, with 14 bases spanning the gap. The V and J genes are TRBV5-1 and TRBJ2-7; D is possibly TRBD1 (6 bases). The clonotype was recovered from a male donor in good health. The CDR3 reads CASRTAKGDEQYF. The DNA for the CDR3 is TGCGCCAGCAGGACTGCCAAGGGGGACGAGCAGTACTTC.